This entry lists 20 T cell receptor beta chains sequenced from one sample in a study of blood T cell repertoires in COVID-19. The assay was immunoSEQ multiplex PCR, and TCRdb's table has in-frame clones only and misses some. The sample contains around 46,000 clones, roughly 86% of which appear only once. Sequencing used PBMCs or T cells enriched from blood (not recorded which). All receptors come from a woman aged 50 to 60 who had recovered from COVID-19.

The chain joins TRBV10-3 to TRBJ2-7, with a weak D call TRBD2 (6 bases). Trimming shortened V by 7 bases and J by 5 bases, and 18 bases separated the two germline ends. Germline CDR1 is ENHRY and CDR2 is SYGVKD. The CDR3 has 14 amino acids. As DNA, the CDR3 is TGTGCCATCAAGCAGATACCGGGGGAGGACGAGCAGTACTTC. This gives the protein CAIKQIPGEDEQYF.

CDR3 protein: CASSGSGLAVKQYF. CDR3 nucleotides: TGTGCCAGCAGCGGATCGGGACTAGCCGTCAAGCAGTACTTC. This rearrangement joins TRBV11-2 to TRBJ2-7; 9 bases line up with TRBD2. V was pared by 5 bases and J by 8 bases, with 10 bases of the junction left unmatched. Germline CDR1 reads SGHAT; CDR2 reads FQNNGV. The CDR3 extends over 14 amino acids.

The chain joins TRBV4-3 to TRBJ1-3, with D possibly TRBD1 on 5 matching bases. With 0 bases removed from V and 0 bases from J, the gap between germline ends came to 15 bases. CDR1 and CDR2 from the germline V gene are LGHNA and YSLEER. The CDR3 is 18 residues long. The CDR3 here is CASSQDAGGRRSGNTIYF. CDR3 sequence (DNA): TGCGCCAGCAGCCAAGATGCGGGGGGTCGCCGCTCTGGAAACACCATATATTTT.

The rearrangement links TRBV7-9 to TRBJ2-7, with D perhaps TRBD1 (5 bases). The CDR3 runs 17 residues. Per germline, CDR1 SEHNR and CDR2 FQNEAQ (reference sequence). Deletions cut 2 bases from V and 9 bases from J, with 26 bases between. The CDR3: CASSLMGNKGVYGGQYF. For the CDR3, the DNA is TGTGCCAGCAGCTTAATGGGGAATAAAGGGGTTTACGGTGGGCAGTACTTC.

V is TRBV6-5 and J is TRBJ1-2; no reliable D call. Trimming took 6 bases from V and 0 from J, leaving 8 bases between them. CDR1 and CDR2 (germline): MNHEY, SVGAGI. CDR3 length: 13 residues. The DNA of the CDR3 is TGTGCCAGCAGACCAGAAGCTAACTATGGCTACACCTTC. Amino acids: CASRPEANYGYTF.

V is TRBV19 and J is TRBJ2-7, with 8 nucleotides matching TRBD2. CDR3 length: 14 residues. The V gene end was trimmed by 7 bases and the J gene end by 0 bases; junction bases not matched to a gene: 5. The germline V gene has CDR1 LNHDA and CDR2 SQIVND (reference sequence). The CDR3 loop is CASKFSGDSYEQYF. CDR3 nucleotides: TGTGCCAGTAAGTTTAGCGGGGACTCCTACGAGCAGTACTTC.

CDR3 nucleotides: TGTGCCAGTAGTCAGTGGACAGGGGGCATCGAGCAGTACTTC. This translates into CASSQWTGGIEQYF. V gene TRBV19 combines with J gene TRBJ2-7; the match to TRBD1 covers 11 bases. The CDR3 is 14 residues long. CDR1 and CDR2 from the germline V gene are LNHDA and SQIVND (reference sequence). The J segment lost 6 bases and the V segment lost 5 bases, leaving 6 bases of the junction unmatched. The variable domain in full, with the rest retrieved from reference TRBV19 and TRBJ2-7, is DGGITQSPKYLFRKEGQNVTLSCEQNLNHDAMYWYRQDPGQGLRLIYYSQIVNDFQKGDIAEGYSVSREKKESFPLTVTSAQKNPTAFYLCASSQWTGGIEQYFGPGTRLTVT.

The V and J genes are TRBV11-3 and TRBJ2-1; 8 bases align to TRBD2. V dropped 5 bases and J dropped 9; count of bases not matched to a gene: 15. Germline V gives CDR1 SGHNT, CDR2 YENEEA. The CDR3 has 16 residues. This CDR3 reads CASSRLYERGMAEQFF. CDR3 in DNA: TGTGCCAGCAGCCGCTTGTATGAGCGGGGGATGGCTGAGCAGTTCTTC.

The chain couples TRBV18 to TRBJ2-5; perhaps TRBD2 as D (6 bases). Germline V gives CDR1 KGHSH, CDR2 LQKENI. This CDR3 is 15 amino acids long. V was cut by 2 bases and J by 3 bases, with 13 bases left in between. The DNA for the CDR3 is TGTGCCAGCTCACCAATCTCTGGAGGGGAAGAGACCCAGTACTTC. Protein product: CASSPISGGEETQYF. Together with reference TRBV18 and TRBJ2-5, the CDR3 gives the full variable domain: NAGVMQNPRHLVRRRGQEARLRCSPMKGHSHVYWYRQLPEEGLKFMVYLQKENIIDESGMPKERFSAEFPKEGPSILRIQQVVRGDSAAYFCASSPISGGEETQYFGPGTRLLVL.

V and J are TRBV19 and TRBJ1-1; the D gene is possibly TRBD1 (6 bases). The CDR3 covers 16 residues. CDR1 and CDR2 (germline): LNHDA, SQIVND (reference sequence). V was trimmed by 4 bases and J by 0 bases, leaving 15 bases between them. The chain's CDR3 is CASSTQRTALNTEAFF. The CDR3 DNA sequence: TGTGCCAGTAGTACTCAGAGGACAGCCCTGAACACTGAAGCTTTCTTT.

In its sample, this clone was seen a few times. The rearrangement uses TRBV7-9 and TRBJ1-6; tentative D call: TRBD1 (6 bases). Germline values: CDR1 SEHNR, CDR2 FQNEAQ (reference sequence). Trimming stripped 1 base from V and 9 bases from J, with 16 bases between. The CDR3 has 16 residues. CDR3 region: CASSLGGGGAGSPLHF. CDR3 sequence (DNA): TGTGCCAGCAGCTTAGGTGGGGGGGGCGCAGGTTCACCCCTCCACTTT.

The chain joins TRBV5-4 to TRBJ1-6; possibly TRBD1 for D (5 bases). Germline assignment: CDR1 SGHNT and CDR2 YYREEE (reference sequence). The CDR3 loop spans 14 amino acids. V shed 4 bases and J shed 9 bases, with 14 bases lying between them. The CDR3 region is CASSPTGTVSPLHF. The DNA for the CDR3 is TGTGCCAGCAGCCCAACCGGGACTGTTTCACCCCTCCACTTT.

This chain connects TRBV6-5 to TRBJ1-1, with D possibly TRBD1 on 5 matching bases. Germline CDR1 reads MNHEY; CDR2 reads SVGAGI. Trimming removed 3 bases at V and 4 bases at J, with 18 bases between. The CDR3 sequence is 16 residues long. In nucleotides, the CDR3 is TGTGCCAGCAGTTATTTTGAGAGGTCGGGGGGCACTGAAGCTTTCTTT. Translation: CASSYFERSGGTEAFF.

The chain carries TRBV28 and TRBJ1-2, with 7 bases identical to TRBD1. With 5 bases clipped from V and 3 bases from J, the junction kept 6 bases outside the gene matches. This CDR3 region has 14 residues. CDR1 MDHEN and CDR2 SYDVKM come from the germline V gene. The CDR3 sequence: CASSLTQGYYGYTF. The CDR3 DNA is TGTGCCAGCAGTCTCACACAGGGGTACTATGGCTACACCTTC.

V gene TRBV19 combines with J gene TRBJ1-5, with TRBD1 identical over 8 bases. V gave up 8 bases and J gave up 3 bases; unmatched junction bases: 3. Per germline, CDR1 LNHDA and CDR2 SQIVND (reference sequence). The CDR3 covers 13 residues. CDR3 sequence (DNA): TGTGCCAGTGGACAGGGCCTCAATCAGCCCCAGCATTTT. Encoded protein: CASGQGLNQPQHF.

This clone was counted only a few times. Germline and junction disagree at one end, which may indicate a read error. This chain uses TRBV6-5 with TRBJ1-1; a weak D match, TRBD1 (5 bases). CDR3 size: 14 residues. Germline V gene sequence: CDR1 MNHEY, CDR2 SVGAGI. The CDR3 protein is CASSPAEGNAEAFF. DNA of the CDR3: TGTGCCAGCAGTCCTGCGGAGGGGAACGCTGAAGCTTTCTTT.

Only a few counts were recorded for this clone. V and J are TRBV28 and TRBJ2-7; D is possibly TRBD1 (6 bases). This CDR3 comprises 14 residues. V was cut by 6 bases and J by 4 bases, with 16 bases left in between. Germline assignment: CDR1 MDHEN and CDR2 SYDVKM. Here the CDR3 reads CASSSHDRFYEQYF. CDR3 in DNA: TGTGCCAGCAGCTCACACGACAGGTTTTACGAGCAGTACTTC.

CDR3 coding DNA: TGTGCCAGCAGCAGGGGGCCCGAGCAGTTCTTC. It translates to CASSRGPEQFF. This rearrangement joins TRBV28 to TRBJ2-1, with 8 bases lining up with TRBD1. CDR1 is MDHEN, CDR2 SYDVKM, per germline. V shed 6 bases, J shed 10 bases, and the junction held 2 bases outside the gene matches. This CDR3 is built from 11 residues.

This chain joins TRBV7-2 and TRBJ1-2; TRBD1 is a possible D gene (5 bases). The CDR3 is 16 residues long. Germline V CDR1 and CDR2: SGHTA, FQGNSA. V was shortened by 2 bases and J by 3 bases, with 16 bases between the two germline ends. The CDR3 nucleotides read TGTGCCAGCAGCTTAAGGGGTCGGGAGGGACACTATGGCTACACCTTC. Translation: CASSLRGREGHYGYTF.

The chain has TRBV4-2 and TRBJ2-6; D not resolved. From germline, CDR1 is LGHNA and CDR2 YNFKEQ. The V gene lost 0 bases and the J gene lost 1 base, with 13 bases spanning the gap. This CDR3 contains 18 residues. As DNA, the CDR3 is TGTGCCAGCAGCCAAGAAGTAGCCAGAAGTTCTGGGGCCAACGTCCTGACTTTC. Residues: CASSQEVARSSGANVLTF.